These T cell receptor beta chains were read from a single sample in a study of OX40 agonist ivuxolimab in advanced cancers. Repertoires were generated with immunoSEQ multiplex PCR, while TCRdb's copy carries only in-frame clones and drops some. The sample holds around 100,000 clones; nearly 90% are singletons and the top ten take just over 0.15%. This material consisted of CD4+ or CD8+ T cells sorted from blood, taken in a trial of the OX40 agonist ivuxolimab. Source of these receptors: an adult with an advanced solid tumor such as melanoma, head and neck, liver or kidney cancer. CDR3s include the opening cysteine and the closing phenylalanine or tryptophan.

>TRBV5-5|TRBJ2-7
CASSKSSYLEVRYF
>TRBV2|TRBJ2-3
CASIGGAGATDTQYF
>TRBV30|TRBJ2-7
CAWSDGLAGAYEQYF
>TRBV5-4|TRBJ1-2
CASSLSSGPYSHYGYTF
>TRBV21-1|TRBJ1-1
CASSKVYRRTEAFF
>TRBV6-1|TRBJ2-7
CASPEWTSGEQYF
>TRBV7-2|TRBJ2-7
CASSPTGLAGVGQYF
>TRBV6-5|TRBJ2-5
CASSYSSSGGGETQYF
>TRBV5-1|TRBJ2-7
CASSLFAGQGLTYEQYF
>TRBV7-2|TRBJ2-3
CASSLGWKLPDTQYF
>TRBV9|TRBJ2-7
CASSDQVGAWGEQYF
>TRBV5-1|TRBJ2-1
CASSLGPTNSYNEQFF
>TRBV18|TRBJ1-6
CASSPVAGGNSYNSPLHF
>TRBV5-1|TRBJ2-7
CASSPGLAGPSSYEQYF
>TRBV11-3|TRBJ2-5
CASSRGRGDQETQYF
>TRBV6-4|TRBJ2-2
CASSVVFMGGPNTGELFF
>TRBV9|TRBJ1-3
CASTLGGVSGNTIYF
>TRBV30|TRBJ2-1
CAWRGIDEQFF
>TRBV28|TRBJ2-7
CASSNRGPGYEQYF
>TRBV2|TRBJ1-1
CASSEETDTEAFF
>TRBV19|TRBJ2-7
CASSISGPGYEQYF
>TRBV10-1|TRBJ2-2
CASSERPNTGELFF
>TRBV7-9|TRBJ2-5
CASSLIGAGGETQYF
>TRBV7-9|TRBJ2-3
CASSHGERQYF
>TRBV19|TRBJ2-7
CASSISKGTYEQYF
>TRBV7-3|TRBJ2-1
CASSFAGDVNNEQFF
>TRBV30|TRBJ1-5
CAWKQGLSNQPQHF
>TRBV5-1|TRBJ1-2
CASSLSPATNYGYTF
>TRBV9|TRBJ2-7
CASSATGQSYEQYF
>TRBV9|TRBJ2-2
CASSPRGDGELFF
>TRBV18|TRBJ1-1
CASSPSAVPNTEAFF
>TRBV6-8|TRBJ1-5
CASSHDTLPNQPQHF
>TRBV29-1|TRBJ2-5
CSVEGDLETQYF
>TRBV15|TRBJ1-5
CATSDTQGVGNQPQHF
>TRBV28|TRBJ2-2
CASTNRGKITGELFF
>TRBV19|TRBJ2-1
CASSLIAGRYNEQFF
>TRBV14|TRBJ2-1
CASSHRGSYNEQFF
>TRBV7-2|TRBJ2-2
CASSLSQGIGELFF
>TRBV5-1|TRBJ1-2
CASSLGTGWGPYGYTF
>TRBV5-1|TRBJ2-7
CASSFSGSSYEQYF
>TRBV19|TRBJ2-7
CASSDRPGTGYEQYF
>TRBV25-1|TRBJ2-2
CASRGVSNTGELFF
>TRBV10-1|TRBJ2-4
CASTERGGREDKNIQYF
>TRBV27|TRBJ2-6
CASKRGIAGANVLTF
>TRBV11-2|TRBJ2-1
CASSLGVRYEQFF
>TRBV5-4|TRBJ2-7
CASSLSGNTYEQYF
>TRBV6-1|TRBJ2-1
CASSGFSGADNEQFF
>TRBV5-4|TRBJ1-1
CASRQDRGRTEAFF
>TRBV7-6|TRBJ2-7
CASSLARGEQYF
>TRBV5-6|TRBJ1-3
CASTRQGVSGNTIYF
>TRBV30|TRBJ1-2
CAWSVAGANYGYTF
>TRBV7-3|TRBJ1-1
CASSSTGGEAFF
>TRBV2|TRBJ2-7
CASSGGTSGINEQYF
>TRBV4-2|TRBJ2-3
CASSQEGQSATDTQYF
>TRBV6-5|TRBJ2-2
CAGRTGNTGELFF
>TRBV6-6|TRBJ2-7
CASSYRYEQYF
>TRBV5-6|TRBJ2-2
CASSLRALTGNTGELFF